This T cell receptor (beta chain) was identified during a study of shared clonotypes between healthy human individuals. CD45RO negativity and positive selection for CCR7 defined naive CD8 cells, a population that excluded terminally differentiated effector memory CD45RA+ cells. TCRdb keeps only in-frame clones here, not all; method: immunoSEQ multiplex PCR. This table has about 2,200,000 clones, more than 85% appearing once. Germline V gene sequence: CDR1 MDHEN, CDR2 SYDVKM. The V end was cut by 3 bases, the J end by 2 bases, with 10 bases between. The CDR3 loop spans 15 amino acids. About this clone itself: Other DNA sequences of this sample code for an identical CDR3.

The sequence came from a man aged 18 to 35 in good health. Some clones in this sample may be carry-over from other donors' samples. What was sequenced was naive CD8+ T cells from PBMCs. V gene TRBV28 combines with J gene TRBJ2-2; D is perhaps TRBD1 (6 bases). CDR3 nucleotides: TGTGCCAGCAGTTTCCCGGGGACAAACACCGGGGAGCTGTTTTTT. Translated, it gives CASSFPGTNTGELFF.